These T cell receptor beta chains were read from a single sample in a study of PD-1 blockade in classical Hodgkin lymphoma. Here immunoSEQ multiplex PCR was the method, and the copy in TCRdb shows in-frame clones only, minus some. The data show 130,000 to 150,000 clones, around 84% seen once. Here the sequenced sample was peripheral blood mononuclear cells (PBMCs), taken before the second cycle of nivolumab. Receptors originate from a human donor with classical Hodgkin lymphoma. Both conserved end residues are part of each CDR3. A D gene is named only where the DNA matches it firmly. Rows may omit the clone size; those that give it use once, few, many or a size class.

D	length	size	V	J	DNA	CDR3
TRBD1	17	.	TRBV7-9	TRBJ1-3	TGTGCCAGCAGTCCACCTCAGGCCAGGGGGTCCGGAAACACCATATATTTT	CASSPPQARGSGNTIYF
TRBD1	16	.	TRBV7-8	TRBJ1-2	TGTGCCAGCAGCACCCCCGGGACAGTCCTTTTAGGTGGCTACACCTTC	CASSTPGTVLLGGYTF
.	15	.	TRBV10-3	TRBJ1-1	TGTGCCATCAGTCCCCGGGACTCAGATAACACTGAAGCTTTCTTT	CAISPRDSDNTEAFF
TRBD1	13	.	TRBV6-5	TRBJ2-7	TGTGCCAGCAAGGACAGGGGACTTTACGAGCAGTACTTC	CASKDRGLYEQYF
.	13	.	TRBV6-5	TRBJ2-5	TGTGCCAGCAGACGGCCGGGACCCGAGACCCAGTACTTC	CASRRPGPETQYF
.	14	.	TRBV6-5	TRBJ1-2	TGTGCCAGCAGTTCCCTCGGGTCGGGCTATGGCTACACCTTC	CASSSLGSGYGYTF
.	16	.	TRBV7-9	TRBJ2-7	TGTGCCAGCAGCTCCCCCTGGCAGGGGAGCACCTACGAGCAGTACTTC	CASSSPWQGSTYEQYF
TRBD2	13	.	TRBV10-3	TRBJ2-7	TGTGCCATCAGTGCTCTAGCGGCGTACGAGCAGTACTTC	CAISALAAYEQYF
.	15	once	TRBV27	TRBJ2-5	TGTGCCAGCAGTCCCCGTGGAGGGGAGAGGGAGACCCAGTACTTC	CASSPRGGERETQYF
TRBD1	17	.	TRBV19	TRBJ1-5	TGTGCCAGTAGTATCTCCTTTGGACAGGGGGTGGATCAGCCCCAGCATTTT	CASSISFGQGVDQPQHF
TRBD1	17	.	TRBV28	TRBJ1-1	TGTGCCAGCAGTTCCCCCGGGACAGGGACTTTGAACACTGAAGCTTTCTTT	CASSSPGTGTLNTEAFF
.	16	.	TRBV13	TRBJ1-2	TGTGCCAGCAGCTCGGGCCGGGCGGGGGCTAACTATGGCTACACCTTC	CASSSGRAGANYGYTF
.	15	.	TRBV9	TRBJ1-5	TGTGCCAGCAGCGAGGACCCGGAGGAGAATCAGCCCCAGCATTTT	CASSEDPEENQPQHF
.	11	.	TRBV11-2	TRBJ2-7	TGTGCCAGCAGCTATCAATACGAGCAGTACTTC	CASSYQYEQYF
.	13	.	TRBV9	TRBJ2-1	TGTGCCAGCAGCTCGACTCCCTCGGATGAGCAGTTCTTC	CASSSTPSDEQFF
.	13	.	TRBV7-2	TRBJ2-2	TGTGCCAGCAGCCAACCAGTGGCCGGGGAGCTGTTTTTT	CASSQPVAGELFF
TRBD2	16	.	TRBV9	TRBJ2-1	TGTGCCAGCAGCCCCCCCCCAGCGGGGGCCTACAATGAGCAGTTCTTC	CASSPPPAGAYNEQFF
.	13	.	TRBV7-9	TRBJ1-2	TGTGCCAGCAGCGAGGACTTTAACTATGGCTACACCTTC	CASSEDFNYGYTF
.	15	once	TRBV6-4	TRBJ2-1	TGTGCCAGCAGTGACTCTCAGTTTAATTACAATGAGCAGTTCTTC	CASSDSQFNYNEQFF
.	14	many	TRBV5-1	TRBJ1-2	TGCGCCAGCAGCTTGGGGGACGGAACCTATGGCTACACCTTC	CASSLGDGTYGYTF
.	12	.	TRBV7-2	TRBJ1-5	TGTGCCAGCAGCTTAAACATCCAGCCCCAGCATTTT	CASSLNIQPQHF
.	18	once	TRBV29-1	TRBJ2-7	TGCAGCGTTGAAGATTCCCGCGTCGGGGGGACACACTCCTACGAGCAGTACTTC	CSVEDSRVGGTHSYEQYF
TRBD1	15	few	TRBV4-2	TRBJ1-4	TGTGCCAGCAGCCACCGCGGACAGGGTAGTGAAAAACTGTTTTTT	CASSHRGQGSEKLFF
.	15	.	TRBV4-2	TRBJ1-4	TGTGCCAGCAGCCAAGAGGCGGGACAAAATGAAAAACTGTTTTTT	CASSQEAGQNEKLFF
.	15	.	TRBV6-1	TRBJ2-7	TGTGCCAGCAGTGAAGCTTTCGGGACAACCTACGAGCAGTACTTC	CASSEAFGTTYEQYF
.	13	.	TRBV5-1	TRBJ2-7	TGCGCCAGCAGCTTGGGGGCAGTATACGAGCAGTACTTC	CASSLGAVYEQYF
.	14	.	TRBV10-3	TRBJ2-7	TGTGCCATCAGTGAGTCGACGGGGCAGCGTGAGCAGTACTTC	CAISESTGQREQYF
TRBD1	12	.	TRBV28	TRBJ1-4	TGTGCCAGCAGGCAGGGGACAGGGAAACTGTTTTTT	CASRQGTGKLFF
.	15	.	TRBV11-3	TRBJ1-1	TGTGCCAGCAGCCCCCGGGGGCGATTGAACACTGAAGCTTTCTTT	CASSPRGRLNTEAFF
.	15	.	TRBV11-2	TRBJ2-3	TGTGCCAGCAGCTTAAGCGGCAGGAATTTGGATACGCAGTATTTT	CASSLSGRNLDTQYF
.	15	.	TRBV7-9	TRBJ1-5	TGTGCCAGCAGCTTAGAAGGGGGGAACAATCAGCCCCAGCATTTT	CASSLEGGNNQPQHF
.	15	.	TRBV7-6	TRBJ2-7	TGTGCCAGCAGCTTAGCCCGGGACACATACTACGAGCAGTACTTC	CASSLARDTYYEQYF
.	11	.	TRBV10-3	TRBJ2-7	TGTGCCATCAGTCCCCTCTACGAGCAGTACTTC	CAISPLYEQYF
.	13	.	TRBV5-4	TRBJ2-7	TGTGCCAGCAGAACGGACGTAGGCATGGAGCAGTACTTC	CASRTDVGMEQYF
.	13	.	TRBV28	TRBJ2-7	TGTGCCAGCAGTTTAACAGGGCCTTACGAGCAGTACTTC	CASSLTGPYEQYF